The present entry profiles one T cell receptor (beta chain) with its context. This CDR3 is also generated by other DNA sequences in the sample. The data are from a study of T cell changes during pregnancy in multiple sclerosis. Only in-frame clones appear in the TCRdb table, and some are missing; sequencing was by immunoSEQ multiplex PCR. The sample carries about 48,000 clones, 88% recorded once. After removal of 4 bases from V and 4 bases from J, the junction contained 1 base not matched to a gene. CDR3 size: 15 residues. Per germline, CDR1 SEHNR and CDR2 FQNEAQ (reference sequence). The material sequenced was CD4+ T cells from peripheral blood mononuclear cells, taken in the second trimester of pregnancy. This TCR derives from a female donor with multiple sclerosis, enrolled in a pregnancy study. The chain uses TRBV7-9 and TRBJ2-1, with 13 nucleotides matching TRBD2. The CDR3 is CASSSGLAGYNEQFF. DNA for the CDR3: TGTGCCAGCAGCTCGGGACTAGCGGGGTACAATGAGCAGTTCTTC.